A selection of T cell receptor beta chains follows, all from one sample in a study of blood T cell repertoires in COVID-19. TCRdb's table, derived via immunoSEQ multiplex PCR, lists solely in-frame clones and lacks some. The sample contains about 350,000 clones, about nine tenths of which appear only once. Sequencing input: peripheral blood. All receptors come from a woman aged 50 to 60 with COVID-19, enrolled during active disease. Each CDR3 is given with its conserved first and last residue. The order of the fields is J gene, clone size, V gene, D gene, CDR3 protein, CDR3 DNA. The D gene is left open where the match is weak. Clone size is stated in some rows and not others, as once, few, many or a class when expanded.

>TRBJ2-7|.|TRBV27|.
CASSLHEGAYEQYF
TGTGCCAGCAGTCTCCACGAGGGGGCCTACGAGCAGTACTTC
>TRBJ2-2|.|TRBV18|TRBD2
CASSPLSAAGAGELFF
TGTGCCAGCTCACCGCTGAGTGCAGCGGGGGCCGGGGAGCTGTTTTTT
>TRBJ1-2|.|TRBV30|.
CAWSSDTKSYGYTF
TGTGCCTGGAGTTCCGACACGAAATCCTATGGCTACACCTTC
>TRBJ2-2|.|TRBV19|TRBD2
CASSMGRLAGGTGELFF
TGTGCCAGTAGTATGGGGCGACTAGCGGGAGGAACCGGGGAGCTGTTTTTT
>TRBJ1-5|.|TRBV23-1|.
CASSQSFARGENQPQHF
TGCGCCAGCAGTCAATCGTTCGCGCGGGGAGAGAATCAGCCCCAGCATTTT
>TRBJ2-5|.|TRBV14|TRBD1
CASSQRDGTGRYETQYF
TGTGCCAGCAGCCAGAGAGACGGGACAGGGAGATACGAGACCCAGTACTTC
>TRBJ2-7|.|TRBV30|.
CAWNKPGLPSYEQYF
TGTGCCTGGAACAAGCCGGGACTCCCCTCCTACGAGCAGTACTTC
>TRBJ1-4|.|TRBV14|TRBD1
CASSQVTPLGRQGEKLFF
TGTGCCAGCAGCCAAGTTACACCCCTTGGCAGACAGGGTGAAAAACTGTTTTTT
>TRBJ1-2|.|TRBV28|TRBD1
CASSKTGVGYGYTF
TGTGCCAGCAGTAAGACAGGGGTTGGCTATGGCTACACCTTC
>TRBJ1-1|.|TRBV5-1|.
CASSLAGQNTEAFF
TGCGCCAGCAGCTTGGCCGGACAGAACACTGAAGCTTTCTTT
>TRBJ2-7|.|TRBV7-6|.
CATAVGGEQYF
TGTGCCACCGCGGTTGGCGGGGAGCAGTACTTC
>TRBJ2-3|.|TRBV20-1|.
CSAEGLHTQYF
TGCAGTGCTGAGGGACTCCATACGCAGTATTTT
>TRBJ2-1|.|TRBV6-6|TRBD2
CASSPPGLGDNEQFF
TGTGCCAGCAGTCCTCCGGGACTAGGGGACAATGAGCAGTTCTTC
>TRBJ2-7|.|TRBV18|TRBD1
CASSPGTGGTYEQYF
TGTGCCAGCTCACCCGGGACAGGGGGCACCTACGAGCAGTACTTC
>TRBJ1-1|.|TRBV3-1/TRBV3-2|.
CASSQVYRMNTEAFF
TGTGCCAGCAGCCAAGTTTACAGAATGAACACTGAAGCTTTCTTT
>TRBJ2-1|.|TRBV3-1/TRBV3-2|.
CASSRRARFYNEQFF
TGTGCCAGCAGCCGGAGGGCGCGGTTTTACAATGAGCAGTTCTTC
>TRBJ2-3|.|TRBV30|.
CAWSVRKGLEDTQYF
TGTGCCTGGAGTGTACGGAAGGGGCTAGAAGATACGCAGTATTTT
>TRBJ2-7|once|TRBV6-2/TRBV6-3|TRBD2
CASSYSAAGGPYEQYF
TGTGCCAGCAGTTACTCGGCAGCGGGAGGGCCCTACGAGCAGTACTTC
>TRBJ2-7|.|TRBV5-1|TRBD1
CASSTGQGAIEQYF
TGCGCCAGCAGCACCGGACAGGGGGCAATCGAGCAGTACTTC
>TRBJ1-6|.|TRBV27|TRBD1
CASRGGTAYNSPLHF
TGTGCCAGCAGGGGTGGGACAGCTTATAATTCACCCCTCCACTTT
>TRBJ2-1|.|TRBV9|.
CASTKQITYNEQFF
TGTGCCAGCACAAAACAGATTACCTACAATGAGCAGTTCTTC
>TRBJ1-1|.|TRBV7-3|TRBD1
CASSLQGARGTEAFF
TGTGCCAGCAGCTTACAGGGGGCGCGTGGCACTGAAGCTTTCTTT
>TRBJ1-5|.|TRBV14|TRBD1
CASSQGLDRVIQPQHF
TGTGCCAGCAGCCAAGGGTTGGACAGGGTAATCCAGCCCCAGCATTTT
>TRBJ1-5|.|TRBV10-3|TRBD1
CAISVEGAGQPQHF
TGTGCCATCAGTGTCGAGGGGGCAGGTCAGCCCCAGCATTTT
>TRBJ2-1|.|TRBV10-1|TRBD2
CASCSGRQDEQFF
TGCGCCAGCTGTAGCGGGAGGCAGGATGAGCAGTTCTTC
>TRBJ2-1|.|TRBV10-1|.
CASSGRTIERFF
TGCGCCAGCAGTGGAAGGACTATTGAAAGGTTCTTC
>TRBJ1-3|.|TRBV15|.
CATSRNTLLDRPAGNTIYF
TGTGCCACCAGCAGAAACACACTCCTGGACAGACCGGCCGGAAACACCATATATTTT
>TRBJ1-1|.|TRBV29-1|TRBD1
CSADRGRTEAFF
TGCAGCGCCGACAGGGGGAGGACTGAAGCTTTCTTT
>TRBJ2-3|.|TRBV25-1|.
CASSEPRGFLDTQYF
TGTGCCAGCAGTGAGCCCCGCGGATTCTTAGATACGCAGTATTTT
>TRBJ2-3|.|TRBV7-2|.
CASSYPVGYTDTQYF
TGTGCCAGCAGCTACCCGGTCGGTTACACAGATACGCAGTATTTT
>TRBJ2-3|.|TRBV28|.
CASSQTIQGRDTQYF
TGTGCCAGCAGCCAAACCATCCAGGGGCGAGATACGCAGTATTTT
>TRBJ2-3|.|TRBV30|TRBD2
CACTPGLAGVDTQYF
TGTGCCTGCACACCTGGACTAGCGGGAGTAGACACGCAGTATTTT
>TRBJ2-3|.|TRBV27|TRBD2
CASSLQSRLATDTQYF
TGTGCCAGCAGTTTACAATCCAGACTAGCCACAGATACGCAGTATTTT
>TRBJ1-2|.|TRBV27|TRBD1
CASSSTGTGYGYTF
TGTGCCAGCAGTTCCACCGGGACAGGGTATGGCTACACCTTC
>TRBJ2-7|.|TRBV30|.
CAWSAGPYEQYF
TGTGCCTGGAGTGCAGGGCCCTACGAGCAGTACTTC
>TRBJ2-3|.|TRBV5-1|TRBD2
CASSSRTSGASDTQYF
TGCGCCAGCAGCTCCCGGACTAGCGGGGCCTCAGATACGCAGTATTTT
>TRBJ2-1|.|TRBV27|TRBD1
CASSMAGTAYNEQFF
TGTGCCAGCAGCATGGCCGGGACAGCCTACAATGAGCAGTTCTTC
>TRBJ2-5|.|TRBV9|TRBD2
CASSPLGLAGRDF
TGTGCCAGCAGCCCCTTGGGACTAGCGGGAAGGGACTTC
>TRBJ1-1|.|TRBV7-8|.
CASRNSSAFF
TGTGCCAGCAGAAATAGCTCGGCTTTCTTT
>TRBJ2-2|.|TRBV29-1|TRBD2
CSAKGLAGEPNTGELFF
TGCAGCGCAAAAGGACTAGCGGGGGAACCGAACACCGGGGAGCTGTTTTTT
>TRBJ1-2|many|TRBV18|.
CASSPASNYGYTF
TGTGCCAGCTCACCAGCGAGTAACTATGGCTACACCTTC
>TRBJ1-1|once|TRBV5-4|.
CASSFSSGTEAFF
TGTGCCAGCAGCTTTTCGTCCGGGACTGAAGCTTTCTTT
>TRBJ1-1|.|TRBV19|.
CASSPTGFAEAFF
TGTGCCAGTAGTCCCACAGGGTTCGCTGAAGCTTTCTTT
>TRBJ1-2|.|TRBV5-4|.
CASSFHYRHSSNGYTF
TGTGCCAGCAGCTTTCACTACAGGCACTCGAGTAACGGCTACACCTTC
>TRBJ2-5|.|TRBV12-3/TRBV12-4|.
CASSLALVETQYF
TGTGCCAGCAGTTTAGCGCTAGTGGAGACCCAGTACTTC
>TRBJ2-7|.|TRBV5-6|.
CASSLGQYYEQYF
TGTGCCAGCAGCTTGGGACAGTACTACGAGCAGTACTTC
>TRBJ2-1|once|TRBV7-8|TRBD2
CASSLSTSVKSSYNEQFF
TGTGCCAGCAGCTTATCAACTAGCGTCAAGAGCTCCTACAATGAGCAGTTCTTC
>TRBJ2-4|.|TRBV13|.
CASSSDSTAKNIQYF
TGTGCCAGCAGCTCAGACTCGACAGCCAAAAACATTCAGTACTTC
>TRBJ1-1|.|TRBV6-5|.
CASSYSGRSTEAFF
TGTGCCAGCAGTTACTCGGGGCGAAGCACTGAAGCTTTCTTT
>TRBJ1-1|.|TRBV30|TRBD1
CAGGRTGGEKAFF
TGTGCCGGAGGAAGGACAGGGGGGGAAAAAGCTTTCTTT